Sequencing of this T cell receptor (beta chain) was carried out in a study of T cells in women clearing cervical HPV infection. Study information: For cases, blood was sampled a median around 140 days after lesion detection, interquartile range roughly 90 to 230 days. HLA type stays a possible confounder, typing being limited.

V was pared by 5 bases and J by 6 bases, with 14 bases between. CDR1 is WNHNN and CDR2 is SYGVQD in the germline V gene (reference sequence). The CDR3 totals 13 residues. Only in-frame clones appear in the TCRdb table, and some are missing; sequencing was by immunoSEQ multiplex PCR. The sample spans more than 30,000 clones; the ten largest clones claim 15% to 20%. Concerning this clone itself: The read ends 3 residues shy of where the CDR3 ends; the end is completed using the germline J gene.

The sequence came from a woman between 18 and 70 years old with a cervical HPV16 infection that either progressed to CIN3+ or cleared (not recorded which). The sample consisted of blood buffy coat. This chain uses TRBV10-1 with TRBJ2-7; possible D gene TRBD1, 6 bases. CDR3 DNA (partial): TGCGCCAGCAGTCCCGTGTTAGGGGGCGAG. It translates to CASSPVLGGE. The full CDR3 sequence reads CASSPVLGGEQYF.